These 2 T cell receptor beta chains were all obtained from the same sample, sequenced in a study of blood T cell repertoires in COVID-19. TCRdb keeps only in-frame clones here, not all; method: immunoSEQ multiplex PCR. The sample includes about 410,000 clones, about 91% of them seen just once. Sequenced input: peripheral blood. The receptors originated from a woman between 40 and 55 years old with COVID-19, enrolled during active disease.

The rearrangement uses TRBV11-3 and TRBJ2-2; 13 bases map to TRBD2. The CDR3 length is 15 residues. From germline, CDR1 is SGHNT and CDR2 YENEEA. Trimming at V came to 5 bases and at J to 6 bases, leaving 3 bases not matched to a gene. The CDR3 nucleotides are TGTGCCAGCAGCCCAACTAGCGGGGGGGCCGGGGAGCTGTTTTTT. Protein: CASSPTSGGAGELFF. Based on the CDR3 plus reference TRBV11-3 and TRBJ2-2, the full variable domain is EAGVVQSPRYKIIEKKQPVAFWCNPISGHNTLYWYLQNLGQGPELLIRYENEEAVDDSQLPKDRFSAERLKGVDSTLKIQPAELGDSAVYLCASSPTSGGAGELFFGEGSRLTVL.

The rearrangement links TRBV7-2 to TRBJ2-7; D gene ambiguous. V was pared by 0 bases and J by 0 bases, with 6 bases between. The CDR3 runs to 14 residues. CDR1 is SGHTA, CDR2 FQGNSA, per germline. The CDR3 bases are TGTGCCAGCAGCTTAGCGGCAGGCTCCTACGAGCAGTACTTC. Protein sequence: CASSLAAGSYEQYF.